This is a list of T cell receptor beta chains from one sample in a study of response to subunit inactivated influenza vaccine. Each CDR3 protein gets one entry after TCRdb re-called the RT-PCR reads with MiXCR. The sample consists of 500,000 or so distinct CDR3 sequences, 9.5% to 12% of them appearing once. This material consisted of PBMCs from blood, taken about 6 weeks after vaccination. The receptors stem from a middle-aged man who received an inactivated influenza vaccine. Both conserved end residues are part of each CDR3. The D gene is left open where the match is weak. Clone size is shown for a subset of rows, as once, few, many or a class of expanded clone.

cdr3_aa cdr3_nt d_call v_call clone_size j_call
CASSLRSPGQGHTDTQYF TGCGCCAGCAGCTTAAGATCTCCTGGACAGGGCCACACAGATACGCAGTATTTT TRBD1 TRBV5-1 - TRBJ2-3
CASSPGHPNTEAFF TGTGCCAGCAGTCCGGGACACCCGAACACTGAAGCTTTCTTT - TRBV12-3/TRBV12-4 few TRBJ1-1
CSGGEGLSGELFF TGCAGTGGTGGGGAGGGCCTCTCCGGGGAGCTGTTTTTT TRBD2 TRBV20-1 many TRBJ2-2
CSARGSDLVWILRSYNEQFF TGCAGTGCTAGAGGGTCTGATCTGGTATGGATCCTCCGCTCCTACAATGAGCAGTTCTTC - TRBV20-1 - TRBJ2-1
CASSQLQASSTDTQYF TGTGCCAGCAGCCAACTGCAGGCGTCTAGCACAGATACGCAGTATTTT - TRBV4-2 few TRBJ2-3
CASSPGTSGTANIQYF TGTGCCAGCTCACCAGGGACTAGCGGGACGGCAAACATTCAGTACTTC TRBD2 TRBV18 - TRBJ2-4
CASSLSGDPGEQYF TGTGCCAGCAGCTTATCTGGTGACCCCGGCGAGCAGTACTTC - TRBV7-6 - TRBJ2-7
CASSVTGVGTEAFF TGTGCCAGCAGTGTGACAGGGGTGGGGACTGAAGCTTTCTTT TRBD1 TRBV28 - TRBJ1-1
CASSSGTAADTQYF TGTGCCAGCAGCTCCGGGACCGCCGCAGATACGCAGTATTTT - TRBV7-2 few TRBJ2-3
CASSSLPRASGSLGEQFF TGTGCCAGCAGCTCACTACCTAGGGCTAGCGGGTCCTTAGGGGAGCAGTTCTTC TRBD2 TRBV7-3 few TRBJ2-1
CASSSGQGWETQYF TGCGCCAGCAGCTCAGGACAGGGGTGGGAGACCCAGTACTTC TRBD1 TRBV5-1 few TRBJ2-5
CASSDSGDMGNEQFF TGTGCCAGCAGTGACTCCGGAGATATGGGGAATGAGCAGTTCTTC - TRBV25-1 few TRBJ2-1
CASSGLAGETGELFF TGTGCCAGCAGCGGACTAGCGGGAGAAACCGGGGAGCTGTTTTTT TRBD2 TRBV6-2/TRBV6-3 - TRBJ2-2
CASSPGPVADTQYF TGCGCCAGCAGCCCGGGCCCGGTGGCAGATACGCAGTATTTT - TRBV5-1 many TRBJ2-3
CASSRQHSNQPQHF TGTGCCAGCAGTAGACAGCATAGCAATCAGCCCCAGCATTTT - TRBV28 many TRBJ1-5
CASSYSTYQETQYF TGTGCCAGCAGTTACTCAACGTACCAAGAGACCCAGTACTTC - TRBV6-2/TRBV6-3 - TRBJ2-5
CASSSLGLDGVTQFF TGTGCCAGCAGCTCCTTGGGACTCGACGGGGTGACCCAGTTCTTC - TRBV7-9 - TRBJ2-1
CASAHANEKLFF TGTGCCAGCGCCCATGCTAATGAAAAACTGTTTTTT - TRBV12-3/TRBV12-4 - TRBJ1-4
CASSLQGQSNQPQHF TGTGCCAGCAGCCTACAGGGGCAGAGCAATCAGCCCCAGCATTTT TRBD1 TRBV7-9 many TRBJ1-5
CASSKGTGPETQYF TGTGCCAGCAGCAAGGGGACGGGGCCGGAGACCCAGTACTTC - TRBV7-9 - TRBJ2-5
CASSRQSQETQYF TGTGCCAGCAGCAGACAGTCACAAGAGACCCAGTACTTC - TRBV7-2 - TRBJ2-5
CASSPSQGFIYNEQFF TGTGCCAGCAGCCCGTCACAGGGGTTTATTTACAATGAGCAGTTCTTC TRBD1 TRBV3-1 few TRBJ2-1
CASSEAQINTGELFF TGTGCCAGCAGTGAAGCGCAGATTAACACCGGGGAGCTGTTTTTT - TRBV2 few TRBJ2-2
CSANRHINTGELFF TGCAGTGCTAATAGGCACATAAACACCGGGGAGCTGTTTTTT - TRBV20-1 many TRBJ2-2
CGGAELGLSYGYTF TGCGGAGGGGCAGAGCTTGGTTTAAGCTATGGCTACACCTTC - TRBV20-1 few TRBJ1-2